This T cell receptor (beta chain) was identified in a study of tumor-infiltrating lymphocytes in primary liver carcinoma (dated 2017 in TCRdb). Looking at the study overall: Hepatocellular carcinoma (four) or combined HCC and intrahepatic cholangiocarcinoma (one) was present in the five patients, who were three men and two women aged 30 to 69 years. The five patients had tumors staged T1-T3 N0M0, with maximum diameters ranging from about 4.2 to 11 cm. Each sample produced about 3.5 to 8 million productive TCRbeta reads, and read depth showed no significant difference between tissue types. The study combined TCRbeta repertoire sequencing, expression microarrays and whole-exome sequencing across five regions of each liver tumor, with adjacent normal tissue and blood. A total of 35 specimens from 5 patients went through TCRbeta repertoire sequencing, namely 25 tumor regions, 5 adjacent noncancerous liver tissues and 5 peripheral blood samples. Technical replicate repertoires showed high reproducibility, with mean shared-clone rates about 0.92 and correlation coefficients above 0.98.

On the study overall, not on this receptor specifically: Pairs of tumor regions showed greater repertoire overlap (mean roughly 35%) than tumor-adjacent pairs (roughly 17%) or tumor-blood pairs (around 15%), which is consistent with antigen-driven expansion. The top 250 clones made up a significantly larger repertoire fraction in tumors than in blood (p = 0.039). Only five patients were included in the study, and the authors note that the findings should be validated in a larger study. Comparison of CD4+ and CD8+ T cell repertoires was precluded by the use of bulk unsorted samples. Only the TCR beta chain was sequenced, so true repertoire diversity is likely underestimated because unpaired alpha chains were not captured.

In regard to this clonotype: The antigen it recognizes is unknown. One end of the junction does not line up with germline, which may come from a read error.

There are 13 amino acids in the CDR3, from cysteine to phenylalanine inclusive. The entry retains the CDR3 DNA only, 39 bases that are in frame from base 1. Looking up the germline V gene yields CDR1 SQVTM and CDR2 ANQGSEA. Starting from around 520 ng total RNA, TCRbeta-specific cDNA was produced by reverse transcription with a constant-region primer and ProtoScript II reverse transcriptase. Three nested multiplex PCR rounds, following a slightly modified ARM-PCR procedure, were used to build the TCRbeta libraries. The first two PCR rounds used multiplex TRBV1-TRBV30 forward primers with a Cbeta reverse primer, each for roughly 11 cycles. Sample barcodes and Illumina adapters were attached in a final 25-cycle PCR using Deep VentR polymerase. Amplicons of 200-500 bp were gel-purified with a QIAquick gel extraction kit before sequencing. An Illumina HiSeq 2500 was used to sequence the TCRbeta amplicons with 250-bp paired-end reads. Processing in the source paper ran as follows. Reads were quality-trimmed with Trimmomatic v0.33, and paired reads were merged with FLASH v1.2.11 to recover full CDR3 sequences. MiGEC v1.2.1b assigned V, D and J germline segments to the rearranged TCRbeta sequences. Clonotype statistics and Shannon-Wiener diversity indices were computed with VDJtools v1.0.0. To reduce sampling bias, subsequent analyses other than the diversity analysis used only the 250 most abundant clonotypes in each sample. The raw public data were reprocessed by TCRdb itself: fastp quality trimming at Q25, MiXCR clonotype calling, in-frame beta chains only. Records with the same CDR3 protein are collapsed into one entry carrying the most frequent genes and DNA. TCRdb assigned the V and J calls; the authors' analysis was not used. Across this sample there are roughly 86,000 distinct CDR3 sequences, with around 68% seen only once. The top ten clones comprise more than 25% of the sample.

Without any cell sorting, total RNA and DNA were co-extracted from about 20-30 mg of bulk tissue using the AllPrep DNA/RNA mini kit. A handful of patients with histopathologically diagnosed primary liver carcinoma underwent surgical resection in China between late 2015 and March 2016. At the time of sampling, the patients had chronic HBV infection and had not received any treatment. Pieces of fresh tumor and adjacent tissue were cut in half, with one half kept in RNAlater at -80 degrees C and the other half sent for histology. The rearrangement joined TRBV29-1 to TRBJ2-3; the D segment cannot be called with confidence. The sequence came from a man aged 40-49 years with primary liver carcinoma and hepatitis B virus infection. The material sequenced was tumor-adjacent normal liver tissue. DNA sequence: TGCAGCGTTGGCCCATCAGGCACAGATATGCAGTATTTT. It encodes CSVGPSGTDMQYF.